This T cell receptor (beta chain) was sequenced in a study of blood T cell repertoires in COVID-19. CDR3 length: 16 residues. Germline assignment: CDR1 SEHNR and CDR2 FQNEAQ (reference sequence). Trimming took off 1 base at V and 0 bases at J, with 11 bases between the two ends. Everyone who took part was about 18 to 90 years old, and they came from 24 US areas. Recovery meant two consecutive negative NP/OP PCR tests, professional clearance, or resolved symptoms. Produced via immunoSEQ multiplex PCR; TCRdb's table is partial and in-frame only. The sample carries around 300,000 clones, 75% to 90% recorded once.

The sequenced sample consisted of PBMCs or T cells enriched from blood (not recorded which). The sequence was obtained from a woman under 30 who had recovered from COVID-19. This chain links TRBV7-9 with TRBJ2-3, with D perhaps TRBD2 (5 bases). This CDR3 reads CASSLVGRTSTDTQYF. CDR3 bases: TGTGCCAGCAGCTTAGTCGGGCGGACTAGCACAGATACGCAGTATTTT.